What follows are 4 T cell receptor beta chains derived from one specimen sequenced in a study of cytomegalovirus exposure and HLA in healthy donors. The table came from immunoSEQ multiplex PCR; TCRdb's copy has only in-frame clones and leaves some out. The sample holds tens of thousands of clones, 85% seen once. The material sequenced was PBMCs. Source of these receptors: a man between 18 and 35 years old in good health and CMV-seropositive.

The CDR3 sequence is CASRGLAGTYNEQFF. CDR3 nucleotide sequence: TGTGCCAGCAGGGGACTAGCGGGAACCTACAATGAGCAGTTCTTC. The chain is built from TRBV6-6 and TRBJ2-1; 13 nucleotides match TRBD2. Germline CDR1 reads MNHNY; CDR2 reads SVGAGI (reference sequence). The CDR3 is 15 amino acids. The J segment lost 2 bases and the V segment lost 6 bases, leaving 1 base of the junction unmatched.

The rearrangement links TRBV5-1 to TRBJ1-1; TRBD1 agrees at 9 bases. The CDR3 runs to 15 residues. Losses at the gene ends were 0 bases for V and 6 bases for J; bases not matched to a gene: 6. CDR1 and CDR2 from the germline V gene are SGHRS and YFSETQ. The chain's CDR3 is CASSLETGGIPEAFF. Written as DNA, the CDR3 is TGCGCCAGCAGCTTGGAGACAGGGGGGATTCCTGAAGCTTTCTTT. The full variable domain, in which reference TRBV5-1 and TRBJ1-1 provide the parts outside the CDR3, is KAGVTQTPRYLIKTRGQQVTLSCSPISGHRSVSWYQQTPGQGLQFLFEYFSETQRNKGNFPGRFSGRQFSNSRSEMNVSTLELGDSALYLCASSLETGGIPEAFFGQGTRLTVV.

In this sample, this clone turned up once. CDR3 loop: CASSLHSGQGTPSTDTQYF. In DNA form, the CDR3 reads TGCGCCAGCAGCCTCCATTCGGGACAGGGGACCCCGAGCACAGATACGCAGTATTTT. This sequence joins TRBV4-1 and TRBJ2-3; 10 bases align to TRBD1. V gave up 4 bases and J gave up 0 bases; unmatched junction bases: 13. This CDR3 comprises 19 residues. Germline-derived CDR1 and CDR2 are MGHRA and YSYEKL.

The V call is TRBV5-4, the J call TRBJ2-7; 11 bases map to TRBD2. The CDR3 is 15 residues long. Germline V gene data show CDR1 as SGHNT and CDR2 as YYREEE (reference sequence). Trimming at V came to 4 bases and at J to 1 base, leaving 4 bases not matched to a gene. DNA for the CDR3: TGTGCCAGCAGCCTCACTAGCGGGAGATCCTACGAGCAGTACTTC. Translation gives CASSLTSGRSYEQYF.